This T cell receptor (beta chain) originates from a study of T cells expressing NK-cell markers (TCRdb year 2020). Turning to the overall study: Eight or nine donors provided sorted CD3+CD56+NKG2C+, CD3+CD56+NKG2C- and CD3+CD56-NKG2C+ T-cell subsets, whose TCR beta-chain repertoires were profiled. Among the eight sequenced donors, only one was HCMV-seronegative, while the other seven were HCMV-seropositive. The eight sequenced donors were randomly selected healthy volunteers, three men and five women. Libraries were sequenced as 2 x 150 bp reads on Illumina HiSeq 2000/2500, MiSeq or NextSeq. The study at large found these results: Whether the expanded NKG2C-expressing T cell clones were specific for HCMV antigens was left unclear. Those dominant clonotypes were again the most abundant among CD3+CD56-NKG2C+ cells in a few donors, at roughly 25-60.1%. In six donors, the dominant CD3+CD56+NKG2C+ clonotypes were among the top 10 CD8+ clonotypes and accounted for about 1.0-7.5% of CD8+ T cells.

HCMV serostatus was determined by detecting HCMV-specific IgG in serum with a commercial ELISA kit. Ficoll density gradient centrifugation was used to isolate peripheral blood mononuclear cells from blood. Instrument on record: Illumina HiSeq 2000. TCR beta cDNA libraries were made by 5'RACE template switching that added a universal primer site and unique molecular identifiers. cDNA synthesis was primed from the TCR beta constant segment, followed by two successive PCR amplification steps. The source study handled its data this way. MIGEC was used to demultiplex reads and group the reads by UMI, and MiTCR was used to assemble and quantify clonotypes. To exclude erroneous sequences, any TCR cDNA sequence not supported by at least two reads was discarded. Downstream repertoire analysis used the tcR package, and clonotypes were matched across fractions by CDR3 nucleotide sequence plus V segment. VDJmatch was used to annotate antigen specificity against VDJdb, with one amino acid substitution allowed in CDR3. TCRdb reprocessed the reads, and each CDR3 protein sequence is entered once, without DNA. The V and J calls come from TCRdb's annotation, not from the publication. This sample's table has entries for hundreds of thousands of distinct CDR3 sequences. In total, the top ten clones hold roughly 4.2% of the sample.

Taken from the germline V gene, the CDR1 and CDR2 loops are SGHAT and FQNNGV. The CDR3, cysteine through phenylalanine, is 15 amino acids long. The protein alone is recorded here. Points on this clonotype: Its antigen specificity is not known.

The sequenced sample was blood T cells: a sorted CD56 or NKG2C T cell subset, CD4+ or CD8+ T cells, or bulk PBMC T cells (not recorded which). The V and J segments used are TRBV11-2 and TRBJ2-1. The TCR comes from a woman between 18 and 69 years old in good health. The CDR3 sequence is CASSLDGRNYNEQFF.